The rows below give T cell receptor beta chains drawn from one sample of a study of cytomegalovirus exposure and HLA in healthy donors. The protocol was immunoSEQ multiplex PCR, while the TCRdb copy is restricted to in-frame clones and leaves out a portion. The data contain around 110,000 clones, around three quarters of them singletons. Sequenced input: PBMCs. Receptor source: a man between 25 and 39 years old in good health and CMV-seropositive. Both conserved end residues are part of each CDR3. Rows may omit the clone size; those that give it use once, few, many or a size class.

clone_size j_call v_call cdr3_length cdr3_aa
few TRBJ1-1 TRBV13 15 CASSLAGAGVTEAFF
- TRBJ2-7 TRBV11-2 13 CASSHPGGYEQYF
- TRBJ2-7 TRBV9 14 CASSGRTPSYEQYF
few TRBJ2-1 TRBV11-1 15 CASSMIAGGVSEQFF
few TRBJ1-2 TRBV14 13 CASSHGRLYGYTF
- TRBJ2-5 TRBV11-3 13 CASSPGGVETQYF
once TRBJ2-1 TRBV6-6 14 CAHRAGSSYNEQFF
- TRBJ1-1 TRBV19 12 CASSQGDAEAFF
- TRBJ1-5 TRBV6-6 14 CASSYSAGQQPQHF
- TRBJ2-5 TRBV6-5 15 CASSWLAEEQETQYF
- TRBJ2-1 TRBV9 17 CASSVDSGTSGSDEQFF
- TRBJ2-5 TRBV5-1 15 CASSFTSGRGETQYF
- TRBJ1-3 TRBV9 17 CASSVDAGRFSGNTIYF
- - TRBV19 15 CASGNWPSEYYEQYF
- TRBJ2-3 TRBV27 15 CASSLGTGKLDTQYF
- TRBJ2-1 TRBV12-1 16 CASSFSRTSGRGEQFF
- TRBJ2-5 TRBV19 14 CASSIRDYQETQYF
few - TRBV11-1 13 CASSLIAGGEQYF
- TRBJ2-2 TRBV9 16 CASSLQTSGITGELFF
- TRBJ1-4 TRBV28 15 CASSSTGVPNEKLFF
- TRBJ1-2 TRBV19 14 CASSAPGVGYGYTF
- TRBJ2-3 TRBV2 14 CASSQQTGTDTQYF
once TRBJ2-2 TRBV7-9 15 CSSSPGGGRTGELFF
- TRBJ2-7 TRBV7-9 14 CSSSSGTPYYEQYF
- TRBJ1-1 TRBV29-1 15 CSVEGTEQRYTEAFF
- TRBJ2-7 TRBV7-9 12 CASTRQGREQYF
- TRBJ1-1 TRBV7-9 12 CASSNADTEAFF
- TRBJ1-2 TRBV6-1 13 CASSEAAYYGYTF
- TRBJ1-4 TRBV4-3 15 CASSQDGAGRRGLFF
- TRBJ2-1 TRBV6-5 15 CASSRGQGPNNEQFF
- TRBJ1-4 TRBV11-3 13 CASSGVAEEKLFF
- TRBJ2-7 TRBV10-3 15 CAISDFGTGIYEQYF
few TRBJ2-7 TRBV10-1 11 CASSPQYEQYF
- TRBJ2-2 TRBV6-5 14 CASSYSRLAGELFF
- TRBJ1-4 TRBV4-3 15 CASSQVSRFNEKLFF
few TRBJ1-2 TRBV7-9 16 CASSSVLEEINYGYTF
few TRBJ1-2 TRBV11-2 16 CASSSVKRDRFYGYTF
- TRBJ1-2 TRBV27 13 CASSFSDSRGYTF
- TRBJ2-7 TRBV19 13 CASSPPGDYEQYF
few TRBJ2-7 TRBV28 13 CASSSGGSYEQYF
few TRBJ1-2 TRBV15 14 CATSRDGLPGGYTF
- TRBJ1-1 TRBV29-1 14 CSVTGTGISPEAFF
once TRBJ1-2 TRBV7-2 16 CASSLVTGQRVYGYTF
- TRBJ2-4 TRBV28 16 CASSPQSSVAKNSQYF
- TRBJ2-2 TRBV6-5 15 CASSYVGGPTGELFF
- TRBJ2-1 TRBV30 14 CAWRSGGPRNEQFF
- TRBJ2-4 TRBV29-1 14 CSVEEAVAKNIQYF
- TRBJ2-2 TRBV7-9 14 CASRSTGGPGELFF